A single sample is the source of the 11 T cell receptor beta chains below, sequenced in a study of cytomegalovirus exposure and HLA in healthy donors. TCRdb's copy holds only in-frame clones and misses some; the assay was immunoSEQ multiplex PCR. The sample holds 150,000 to 200,000 clones; roughly 84% are singletons and the top ten take roughly 10%. What was sequenced was PBMCs. These receptor sequences come from a young man in good health and CMV-seropositive.

This sequence joins TRBV9 and TRBJ1-6, with 7 bases that match TRBD1. Per germline, CDR1 SGDLS and CDR2 YYNGEE. With 2 bases clipped from V and 8 bases from J, the junction kept 13 bases outside the gene matches. The length of the CDR3 is 17 residues. The CDR3 region is CASSVEIQGTGDSPLHF. The CDR3, as DNA: TGTGCCAGCAGCGTCGAAATACAGGGGACGGGGGATTCACCCCTCCACTTT.

This clone was picked up a small number of times. In nucleotides, the CDR3 is TGTGCCAGCAGTGAAGATCAGGGGGCATCACCCCTCCACTTT. Translated: CASSEDQGASPLHF. The V gene is TRBV6-4, the J gene TRBJ1-6; 8 bases align to TRBD1. V was clipped by 3 bases and J by 10 bases; unmatched bases: 5. Germline CDR1 reads MRHNA; CDR2 reads SNTAGT. The CDR3 runs to 14 residues.

This clone has just one count. The chain is built from TRBV6-5 and TRBJ2-6; D gene uncertain. The CDR3 extends over 15 amino acids. With 6 bases removed from V and 0 bases from J, the gap between germline ends came to 9 bases. Germline V gene lookup returns CDR1 MNHEY and CDR2 SVGAGI. The CDR3 bases are TGTGCCAGCAGCCCCGTTAGCTCTGGGGCCAACGTCCTGACTTTC. This translates into CASSPVSSGANVLTF.

This clone has a single count. The chain carries TRBV6-1 and TRBJ1-5; D uncertain. This CDR3 is 14 amino acids long. Germline V gene data show CDR1 as MNHNS and CDR2 as SASEGT. Trimming removed 2 bases from V and 3 bases from J, with 8 bases in between. CDR3 in DNA: TGTGCCAGCAGTGAATCCCCCTCCAATCAGCCCCAGCATTTT. Translation: CASSESPSNQPQHF.

V is TRBV2 and J is TRBJ2-7; TRBD1 matches at 8 bases. The J segment lost 11 bases and the V segment lost 5 bases, leaving 11 bases of the junction unmatched. The CDR3 spans 13 residues. Germline loops: CDR1 SNHLY, CDR2 FYNNEI. The CDR3 DNA reads as TGTGCCAGCAGTCCCCAAGGGGACAGGAAAGAGTACTTC. It translates to CASSPQGDRKEYF.

V and J are TRBV29-1 and TRBJ2-2, with D possibly matching TRBD1 (6 bases). Germline values: CDR1 SQVTM, CDR2 ANQGSEA. The V end was cut by 6 bases, the J end by 3 bases, with 14 bases between. The CDR3 consists of 14 residues. CDR3 in DNA: TGCAGCGTCTCAGGGGAGTCTGACACCGGGGAGCTGTTTTTT. It yields the protein CSVSGESDTGELFF.

V gene TRBV11-2 combines with J gene TRBJ1-2; D not resolved. V was pared by 1 base and J by 10 bases, with 7 bases between. Germline V CDR1 and CDR2: SGHAT, FQNNGV. This CDR3 spans 11 amino acids. The CDR3 region is CASSLGPVYTF. In DNA, the CDR3 is TGTGCCAGCAGCTTAGGTCCAGTCTACACCTTC.

The count of this clone is one. V gene TRBV7-2 combines with J gene TRBJ2-7; 9 bases are shared with TRBD2. Germline CDR1 SGHTA, CDR2 FQGNSA. V was pared by 5 bases and J by 2 bases, with 4 bases of the junction left unmatched. This CDR3 has 14 residues. This CDR3 is CASSPTSGTYEQYF. The CDR3 nucleotides are TGTGCCAGCAGCCCGACTAGCGGTACCTACGAGCAGTACTTC.

This clone was seen just once. This sequence joins TRBV28 and TRBJ1-2; no clear D gene. V was pared by 4 bases and J by 0 bases, with 12 bases between. Germline lookup yields CDR1 MDHEN and CDR2 SYDVKM. The CDR3 totals 15 residues. CDR3 coding DNA: TGTGCCAGCAGTTCCTTTCTAGGATCTAACTATGGCTACACCTTC. It translates to CASSSFLGSNYGYTF.

The CDR3 DNA is TGTGCCAGCAAGGAGGCGGGGTCTCAAGAGACCCAGTACTTC. Its translation: CASKEAGSQETQYF. The V and J genes are TRBV7-2 and TRBJ2-5, with D maybe TRBD2 (6 bases). Trimming shortened V by 7 bases and J by 2 bases, and 14 bases separated the two germline ends. CDR1 and CDR2 from the germline V gene are SGHTA and FQGNSA. The CDR3 sequence is 14 residues long.

This rearrangement joins TRBV9 to TRBJ2-5; D is possibly TRBD2 (6 bases). Germline assignment: CDR1 SGDLS and CDR2 YYNGEE. With 3 bases removed from V and 3 bases from J, the gap between germline ends came to 9 bases. This CDR3 contains 13 residues. The CDR3 DNA is TGTGCCAGCAGCGCCGGGACTGAAGAGACCCAGTACTTC. Translating gives CASSAGTEETQYF.